This passage covers 2 T cell receptor beta chains from one sample sequenced in a study of vaccination effects on CD4 cells after COVID-19. Expansion with viral peptide pools was applied to antigen-specific CD4+ T cells by the ViraFEST assay prior to sequencing. Once cultured for approximately eleven days, the cells underwent separation to obtain CD4+ T cells. Two-dose BNT162b2 or mRNA-1273 vaccination was given to participants. Using immunoSEQ multiplex PCR, the repertoire was profiled, and TCRdb retains in-frame clones only, with some absent. Of some 25,000 clones in the sample, around 79% were seen once. Their recognized antigens are unknown. Sequencing used CD4+ T cells from PBMCs cultured with SARS-CoV-2 spike peptides, obtained after COVID-19 vaccination. The receptors shown here come from a human donor who received a COVID-19 vaccine.

The rearrangement links TRBV5-4 to TRBJ2-7; the D gene is possibly TRBD2 (5 bases). The CDR3 sequence is 14 residues long. Germline assignment: CDR1 SGHNT and CDR2 YYREEE (reference sequence). V lost 1 base and J 4 bases, leaving 12 bases between the germline ends. The CDR3 DNA reads as TGTGCCAGCAGCTTGTCTCTGACTACTTACGAGCAGTACTTC. It codes for CASSLSLTTYEQYF.

The genes are TRBV6-1 and TRBJ1-1, with D possibly matching TRBD1 (6 bases). CDR1 is MNHNS and CDR2 is SASEGT in the germline V gene. Trimming removed 2 bases at V and 0 bases at J, with 10 bases between. The CDR3 contains 15 residues. DNA for the CDR3: TGTGCCAGCAGTGAACAAGGGGGAATGAACACTGAAGCTTTCTTT. Protein: CASSEQGGMNTEAFF.